Shown below are 23 T cell receptor beta chains from a single sample sequenced in a study of glioma-infiltrating T cells after dendritic cell vaccination. Repertoires were generated with immunoSEQ multiplex PCR, while TCRdb's copy carries only in-frame clones and drops some. The sample includes 80,000 to 100,000 clones, about four fifths of them seen just once. This specimen was blood, taken before dendritic cell vaccination. The receptors originated from a human donor with glioblastoma.

The rearrangement links TRBV4-1 to TRBJ1-5; D gene uncertain. Germline V gives CDR1 MGHRA, CDR2 YSYEKL. V was cut by 0 bases and J by 5 bases, with 17 bases left in between. CDR3 length equals 17 residues. CDR3 sequence (DNA): TGCGCCAGCAGCCAAGAATTCGTCGTACAGCTTGATCAGCCCCAGCATTTT. Translated, it gives CASSQEFVVQLDQPQHF.

The genes are TRBV28 and TRBJ1-2; the match to TRBD1 covers 8 bases. Germline CDR1 is MDHEN and CDR2 is SYDVKM. Germline trimming cut 4 bases from V and 1 base from J; bases unmatched to any gene: 5. This CDR3 contains 15 residues. The CDR3 protein is CASSSGGEGNYGYTF. CDR3 nucleotide sequence: TGTGCCAGCAGTTCAGGGGGCGAGGGTAACTATGGCTACACCTTC.

This clone was observed a handful of times. V and J are TRBV30 and TRBJ2-2; no clear D gene. The V end was cut by 2 bases, the J end by 7 bases, with 17 bases between. The CDR3 is made up of 15 amino acids. Germline CDR1 GTSNPN, CDR2 SVGIG (reference sequence). In DNA, the CDR3 is TGTGCCTGGAGTCCAGCCGCCGGGTATGTCGGGGAGCTGTTTTTT. Amino acids: CAWSPAAGYVGELFF.

The V gene is TRBV29-1, the J gene TRBJ1-1, with TRBD1 identical over 7 bases. The V segment lost 6 bases and the J segment 4 bases; nucleotides outside the gene matches: 11. This CDR3 is 14 amino acids long. Germline values: CDR1 SQVTM, CDR2 ANQGSEA. The CDR3 loop is CSVGQAGLGTEAFF. In DNA form, the CDR3 reads TGCAGCGTAGGACAGGCGGGGTTGGGCACTGAAGCTTTCTTT.

This clone was observed a handful of times. V is TRBV7-9 and J is TRBJ1-5, with TRBD1 matching over 9 bases. Germline values: CDR1 SEHNR, CDR2 FQNEAQ (reference sequence). This CDR3 has 16 residues. The junction had 8 bases not matched to a gene; V was cut back by 5 bases and J by 3 bases. The CDR3 coding sequence is TGTGCCAGCAGCGACCACAGGGGGCTCGTCAATCAGCCCCAGCATTTT. Its translation: CASSDHRGLVNQPQHF.

The chain recombines TRBV4-2 with TRBJ1-5; D remains ambiguous. With 3 bases removed from V and 6 bases from J, the gap between germline ends came to 15 bases. The CDR3 is 15 amino acids. Germline CDR1 reads LGHNA; CDR2 reads YNFKEQ. The CDR3 loop reads CASSHQLGSGQPQHF. CDR3 bases: TGTGCCAGCAGCCATCAGCTAGGGAGTGGTCAGCCCCAGCATTTT.

V gene TRBV11-2 combines with J gene TRBJ2-7, with 7 bases fitting TRBD1. In germline, CDR1 is SGHAT, CDR2 FQNNGV. The CDR3 contains 16 residues. The ends lost 5 bases at V and 1 base at J; junction bases unmatched: 11. CDR3 sequence reads: CASSPRDRLKSYEQYF. The CDR3 nucleotides read TGTGCCAGCAGCCCCCGGGACAGACTAAAGTCCTACGAGCAGTACTTC.

The chain uses TRBV10-3 and TRBJ2-2, with 7 bases that match TRBD2. The CDR3 is 14 residues long. Trimming removed 9 bases from V and 1 base from J; junction bases left unmatched: 5. In germline, CDR1 is ENHRY, CDR2 SYGVKD. CDR3 nucleotides: TGTGCCATGGGGGAGGGTTGGAACACCGGGGAGCTGTTTTTT. It codes for CAMGEGWNTGELFF.

V usage is TRBV6-6 and J usage is TRBJ2-7; 9 positions match TRBD1. The junction had 5 bases not matched to a gene; V was cut back by 3 bases and J by 5 bases. The CDR3 consists of 14 residues. Germline CDR1 reads MNHNY; CDR2 reads SVGAGI (reference sequence). The CDR3 DNA sequence: TGTGCCAGCAGTTATACAGGGGGCTCTAACGAGCAGTACTTC. Residues: CASSYTGGSNEQYF.

This clone appeared a few times. The V and J genes are TRBV5-6 and TRBJ2-3; 9 nucleotides align to TRBD2. CDR1 and CDR2 (germline): SGHDT, YYEEEE. The length of the CDR3 is 15 residues. Trimming at V came to 0 bases and at J to 5 bases, leaving 4 bases not matched to a gene. The CDR3 here is CASSLVLAGGDTQYF. The CDR3 DNA is TGTGCCAGCAGCTTGGTACTAGCGGGTGGAGATACGCAGTATTTT.

This clone was seen a few times. V is TRBV19 and J is TRBJ1-2, with D maybe TRBD1 (5 bases). The CDR3 has 15 amino acids. V lost 9 bases to trimming and J lost 0 bases, with 17 bases between them. From germline, CDR1 is LNHDA and CDR2 SQIVND (reference sequence). The CDR3 nucleotides are TGTGCCAGCGAGCGACCCGACAGTTCTAACTATGGCTACACCTTC. It codes for CASERPDSSNYGYTF.

The chain uses TRBV7-8 and TRBJ1-2; no clear D. This CDR3 contains 16 residues. Germline CDR1 reads SGHVS; CDR2 reads FQNEAQ. The V end was cut by 4 bases, the J end by 1 base, with 16 bases between. This CDR3 reads CASSSGAGPLNYGYTF. The CDR3 nucleotides read TGTGCCAGCAGCTCCGGTGCCGGTCCTCTTAACTATGGCTACACCTTC.

This clone was seen only once. V gene TRBV27 combines with J gene TRBJ2-7; D call uncertain. CDR3 length equals 15 residues. Trimming removed 3 bases from V and 3 bases from J, with 15 bases in between. Germline CDR1 is MNHEY and CDR2 is SMNVEV (reference sequence). The CDR3 sequence is CASSFSLSPLYEQYF. Written as DNA, the CDR3 is TGTGCCAGCAGTTTTTCCCTCTCCCCACTCTACGAGCAGTACTTC.

The chain uses TRBV5-4 and TRBJ1-2; TRBD1 agrees at 7 bases. From germline, CDR1 is SGHNT and CDR2 YYREEE (reference sequence). V was clipped by 4 bases and J by 2 bases; unmatched bases: 5. The length of the CDR3 is 14 residues. The CDR3 here is CASSLGQPNYGYTF. CDR3 in DNA: TGTGCCAGCAGCCTGGGACAGCCGAACTATGGCTACACCTTC.

The J gene is TRBJ2-3, the V gene TRBV29-1; a possible D gene is TRBD1 (5 bases). Deletions cut 8 bases from V and 4 bases from J, with 16 bases between. CDR1 and CDR2 from the germline V gene are SQVTM and ANQGSEA. CDR3 size: 13 residues. The CDR3: CSLYPQGADTQYF. CDR3 DNA sequence: TGCAGCCTCTATCCCCAGGGCGCAGATACGCAGTATTTT.

The chain uses TRBV30 and TRBJ1-1, with D possibly TRBD1 on 5 matching bases. Germline V gives CDR1 GTSNPN, CDR2 SVGIG (reference sequence). V shed 1 base and J shed 4 bases, with 16 bases lying between them. CDR3 size: 15 residues. The CDR3 sequence is CAWSAYSGMGTEAFF. CDR3 nucleotides: TGTGCCTGGAGTGCATACTCAGGGATGGGCACTGAAGCTTTCTTT.

The chain carries TRBV5-5 and TRBJ1-1; no clear D gene. The germline gives CDR1 SGHKS, CDR2 YYEKEE (reference sequence). The CDR3 has 14 amino acids. Trimming removed 2 bases at V and 4 bases at J, with 12 bases between. The CDR3 here is CASSFTVGSTEAFF. CDR3 nucleotide sequence: TGTGCCAGCAGCTTTACGGTGGGGAGCACTGAAGCTTTCTTT.

V usage is TRBV29-1 and J usage is TRBJ1-2; D is ambiguous. The CDR3 totals 13 residues. Germline CDR1 SQVTM, CDR2 ANQGSEA. Trimming took off 3 bases at V and 5 bases at J, with 13 bases between the two ends. CDR3 amino acids: CSVEHSSFYGYTF. The CDR3 nucleotides are TGCAGCGTTGAGCACAGCAGTTTTTATGGCTACACCTTC.

This sequence joins TRBV28 and TRBJ1-5; unclear D gene. Deletions cut 3 bases from V and 5 bases from J, with 11 bases between. The CDR3 sequence is 14 residues long. Germline loops: CDR1 MDHEN, CDR2 SYDVKM. The CDR3 sequence is CASSFYLEDQPQHF. The CDR3 nucleotides read TGTGCCAGCAGTTTTTATTTAGAAGATCAGCCCCAGCATTTT.

A note on this clone: This same CDR3 is encoded by further DNA sequences in the sample. The chain carries TRBV6-6 and TRBJ1-1; perhaps TRBD1 as D (5 bases). CDR1 is MNHNY and CDR2 is SVGAGI in the germline V gene (reference sequence). This CDR3 spans 14 amino acids. With 6 bases removed from V and 5 bases from J, the gap between germline ends came to 16 bases. The CDR3 nucleotides are TGTGCCAGCAGCCTAGGGGTGATAGGGACTGAAGCTTTCTTT. The encoded protein is CASSLGVIGTEAFF.

This clone appeared a single time. This chain links TRBV11-2 with TRBJ2-1; 13 nucleotides match TRBD2. The ends lost 4 bases at V and 10 bases at J; junction bases unmatched: 7. Germline V gene sequence: CDR1 SGHAT, CDR2 FQNNGV. The CDR3 covers 15 residues. The CDR3 region is CASSSGLAGYGEQFF. CDR3 DNA sequence: TGTGCCAGCAGCTCGGGACTAGCGGGATATGGCGAGCAGTTCTTC.

This clone was recorded once. V and J are TRBV30 and TRBJ2-1, with 8 bases matching TRBD2. This CDR3 comprises 15 residues. CDR1 and CDR2 from the germline V gene are GTSNPN and SVGIG (reference sequence). The V and J ends lost 2 bases and 0 bases, in that order; junction bases with no gene match: 3. The CDR3 protein is CAWSRGRSSYNEQFF. CDR3 DNA sequence: TGTGCCTGGAGTCGCGGGAGGAGCTCCTACAATGAGCAGTTCTTC.

The CDR3 coding sequence is TGTGCCTGGAGTGTACAGTTGGGCGAAGCCGAAAAACTGTTTTTT. This gives the protein CAWSVQLGEAEKLFF. This sequence joins TRBV30 and TRBJ1-4; D gene ambiguous. This CDR3 contains 15 residues. The germline gives CDR1 GTSNPN, CDR2 SVGIG (reference sequence). Between the trimmed V and J ends, which lost 0 bases and 8 bases, there was a span of 16 bases.